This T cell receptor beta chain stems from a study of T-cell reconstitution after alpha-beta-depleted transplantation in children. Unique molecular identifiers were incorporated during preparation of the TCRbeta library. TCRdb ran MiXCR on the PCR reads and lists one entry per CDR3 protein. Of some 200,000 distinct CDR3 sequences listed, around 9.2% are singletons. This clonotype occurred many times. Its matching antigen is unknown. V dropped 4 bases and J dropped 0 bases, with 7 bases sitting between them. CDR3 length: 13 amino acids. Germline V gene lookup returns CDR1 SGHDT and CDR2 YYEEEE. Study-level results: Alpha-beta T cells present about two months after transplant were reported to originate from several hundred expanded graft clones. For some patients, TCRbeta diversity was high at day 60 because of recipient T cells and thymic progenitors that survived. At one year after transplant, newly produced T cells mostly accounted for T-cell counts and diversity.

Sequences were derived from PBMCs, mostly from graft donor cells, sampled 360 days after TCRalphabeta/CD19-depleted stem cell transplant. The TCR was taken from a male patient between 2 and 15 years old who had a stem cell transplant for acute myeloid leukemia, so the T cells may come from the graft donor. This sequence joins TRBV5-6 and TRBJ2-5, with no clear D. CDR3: CASSMEYQETQYF. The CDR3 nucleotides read TGTGCCAGCAGCATGGAGTACCAAGAGACCCAGTACTTC.